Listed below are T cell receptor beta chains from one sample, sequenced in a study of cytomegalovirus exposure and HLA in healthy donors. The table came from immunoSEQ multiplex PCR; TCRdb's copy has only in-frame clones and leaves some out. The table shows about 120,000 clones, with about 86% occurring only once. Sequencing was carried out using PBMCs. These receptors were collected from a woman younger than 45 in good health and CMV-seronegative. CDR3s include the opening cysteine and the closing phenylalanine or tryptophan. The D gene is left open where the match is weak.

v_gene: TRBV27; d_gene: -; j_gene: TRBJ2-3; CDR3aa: CASSFRESTSTDTQYF
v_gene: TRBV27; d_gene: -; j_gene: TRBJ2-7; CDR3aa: CASSATGYEQYF
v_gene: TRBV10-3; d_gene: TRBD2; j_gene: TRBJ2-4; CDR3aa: CAISESVAGGVDIQYF
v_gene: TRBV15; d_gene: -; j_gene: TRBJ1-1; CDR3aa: CATSHSPYRGFNTEAFF
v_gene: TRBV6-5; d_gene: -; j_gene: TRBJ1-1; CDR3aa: CASLGGADKAFF
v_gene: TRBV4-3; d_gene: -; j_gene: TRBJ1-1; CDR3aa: CASSTQVMNTEAFF
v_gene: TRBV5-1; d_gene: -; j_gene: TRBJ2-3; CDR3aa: CASSLYSPSAQYF
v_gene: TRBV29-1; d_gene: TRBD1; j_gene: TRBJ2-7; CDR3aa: CSVLTGGSYEQYF
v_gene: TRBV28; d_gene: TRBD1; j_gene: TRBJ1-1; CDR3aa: CASSLLGQGNTEAFF
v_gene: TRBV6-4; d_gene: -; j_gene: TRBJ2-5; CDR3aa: CASSKRKETQYF
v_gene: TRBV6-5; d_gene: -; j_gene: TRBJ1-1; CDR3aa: CASSYSWGGLNTEAFF
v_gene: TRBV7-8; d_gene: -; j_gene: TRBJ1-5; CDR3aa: CASSLGRLRDQPQHF
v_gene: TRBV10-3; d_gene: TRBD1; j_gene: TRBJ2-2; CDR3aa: CAISPGQGTGELFF
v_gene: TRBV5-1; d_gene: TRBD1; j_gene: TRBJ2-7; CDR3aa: CASSEGQGLREYF
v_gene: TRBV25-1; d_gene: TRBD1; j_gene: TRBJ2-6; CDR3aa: CAGSVATGAGANVLTF
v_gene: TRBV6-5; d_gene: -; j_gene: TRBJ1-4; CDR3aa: CASRRRPVEKLFF
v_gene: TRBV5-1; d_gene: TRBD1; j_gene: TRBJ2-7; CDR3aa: CASSLSGTGLYEQYF
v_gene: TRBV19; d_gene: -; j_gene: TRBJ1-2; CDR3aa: CASTPDSTYGYTF
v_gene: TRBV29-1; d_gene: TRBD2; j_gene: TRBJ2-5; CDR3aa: CSVERLAGGQETQYF
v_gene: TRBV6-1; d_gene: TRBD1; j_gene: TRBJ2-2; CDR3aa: CASSLRQGNTGELFF
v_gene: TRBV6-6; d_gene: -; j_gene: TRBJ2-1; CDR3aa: CASSYLGNEQFF
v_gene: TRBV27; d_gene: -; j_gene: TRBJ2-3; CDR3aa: CASSPLGHADTDTQYF
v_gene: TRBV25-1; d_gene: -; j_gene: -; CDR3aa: CASRDKPYEQYF
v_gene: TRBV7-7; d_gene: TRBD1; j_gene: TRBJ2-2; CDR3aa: CASSPTRDRGFDGELFF